The subject of this entry is one T cell receptor (beta chain). No antigen is known for it. Expressed TCRB transcripts were sequenced, since all the RNA that had been isolated was reverse transcribed. Sequencing used immunoSEQ multiplex PCR; TCRdb keeps in-frame clones, though not all of them. The sample contains some 150,000 clones, about a tenth of which appear only once. The germline gives CDR1 KGHSH, CDR2 LQKENI. Trimming took off 5 bases at V and 0 bases at J, with 11 bases between the two ends. The CDR3 is 14 residues long. This record comes from a study of beta chain features in type 1 diabetes. Study findings and constraints: In all four CD4+ subsets, TCRB CDR3 length was significantly, moderately reduced in type 1 diabetes.

The source material was central memory CD4+ T cells from blood. This TCR derives from a man between 18 and 35 years old in good health. This rearrangement joins TRBV18 to TRBJ2-7; D might be TRBD1 (6 bases). CDR3 sequence: CASSTGDTSYEQYF. CDR3 nucleotide sequence: TGTGCCAGCTCAACCGGGGACACCTCCTACGAGCAGTACTTC.